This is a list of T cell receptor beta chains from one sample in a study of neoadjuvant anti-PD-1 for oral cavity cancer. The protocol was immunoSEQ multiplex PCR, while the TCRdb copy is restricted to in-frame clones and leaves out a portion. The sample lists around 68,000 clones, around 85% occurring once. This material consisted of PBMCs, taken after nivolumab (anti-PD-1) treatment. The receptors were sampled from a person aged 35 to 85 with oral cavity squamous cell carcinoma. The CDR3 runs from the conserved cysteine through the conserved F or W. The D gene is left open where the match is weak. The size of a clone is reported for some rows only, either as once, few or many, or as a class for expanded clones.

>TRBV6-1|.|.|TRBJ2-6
CASSESGTATGIPGANVLTF
TGTGCCAGCAGTGAATCGGGAACCGCGACTGGGATCCCTGGGGCCAACGTCCTGACTTTC
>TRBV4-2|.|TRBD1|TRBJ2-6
CASSHREGQLGSGANVLTF
TGTGCCAGCAGCCACAGAGAGGGACAGCTGGGATCTGGGGCCAACGTCCTGACTTTC
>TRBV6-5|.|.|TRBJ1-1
CASRSMNTEAFF
TGTGCCAGCCGAAGTATGAACACTGAAGCTTTCTTT
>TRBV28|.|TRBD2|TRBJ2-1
CASRLRLAGGPEDEQFF
TGTGCCAGCAGGCTAAGACTAGCGGGAGGGCCTGAGGATGAGCAGTTCTTC
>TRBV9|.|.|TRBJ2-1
CASSVDSDGSYNEQFF
TGTGCCAGCAGCGTAGATTCGGACGGCTCCTACAATGAGCAGTTCTTC
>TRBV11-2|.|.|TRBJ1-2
CASSLDLLVSGGGYTF
TGTGCCAGCAGCTTAGATCTATTGGTTTCGGGGGGCGGCTACACCTTC
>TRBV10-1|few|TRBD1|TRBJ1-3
CASSSGQEGNTIYF
TGCGCCAGCAGCTCCGGACAGGAGGGAAACACCATATATTTT
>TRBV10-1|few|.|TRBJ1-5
CASSESVRLQFRTQGNQPQHF
TGCGCCAGCAGTGAGTCCGTTCGGTTACAATTCCGAACACAGGGAAATCAGCCCCAGCATTTT
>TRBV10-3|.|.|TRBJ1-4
CATGGGPGEKLFF
TGTGCCACCGGGGGCGGGCCAGGTGAAAAACTGTTTTTT
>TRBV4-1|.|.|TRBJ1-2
CASSQDYPTAPNYGYTF
TGCGCCAGCAGCCAAGATTATCCGACGGCTCCTAACTATGGCTACACCTTC
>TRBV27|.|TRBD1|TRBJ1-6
CASSLLGQSNSPLHF
TGTGCCAGCAGTTTGTTGGGACAGAGTAATTCACCCCTCCACTTT
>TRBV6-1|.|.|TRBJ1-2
CASSEGGLQYYGYTF
TGTGCCAGCAGTGAAGGGGGCTTACAGTACTATGGCTACACCTTC
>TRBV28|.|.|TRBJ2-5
CASSSGGVPGTQYF
TGTGCCAGCAGTTCTGGGGGCGTCCCTGGGACCCAGTACTTC
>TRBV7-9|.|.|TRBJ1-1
CASSANTEAFF
TGTGCCAGCAGCGCCAACACTGAAGCTTTCTTT
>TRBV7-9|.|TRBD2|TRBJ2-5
CASSRGLAGRETQYF
TGTGCCAGCAGCAGGGGACTAGCGGGGAGAGAGACCCAGTACTTC
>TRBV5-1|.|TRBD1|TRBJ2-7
CASSFGQGEQYF
TGCGCCAGCAGCTTCGGACAGGGCGAGCAGTACTTC
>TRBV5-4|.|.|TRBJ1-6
CASSLTGISPLHF
TGTGCCAGCAGCTTGACAGGGATTTCACCCCTCCACTTT
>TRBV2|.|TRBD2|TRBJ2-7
CASSEGLYSGSPYEQYF
TGTGCCAGCAGTGAGGGACTTTATAGCGGGAGTCCTTACGAGCAGTACTTC
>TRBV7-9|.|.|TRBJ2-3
CASSLDPQRDTQYF
TGTGCCAGCAGCTTAGACCCACAGAGGGATACGCAGTATTTT
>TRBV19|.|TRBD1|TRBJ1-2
CASSIPGTGGDYGYTF
TGTGCCAGTAGTATCCCGGGGACAGGGGGCGACTATGGCTACACCTTC
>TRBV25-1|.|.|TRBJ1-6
CASSSNSERTPLHF
TGTGCCAGCAGTTCAAATTCTGAACGGACACCCCTCCACTTT
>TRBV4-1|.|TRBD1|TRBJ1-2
CASSHPGQGVYGYTF
TGCGCCAGCAGCCACCCGGGACAGGGGGTCTATGGCTACACCTTC
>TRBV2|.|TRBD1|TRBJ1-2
CASRGQSVNYGYTF
TGTGCCAGCAGGGGACAGTCCGTTAACTATGGCTACACCTTC
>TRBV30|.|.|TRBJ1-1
CAWRRARNTEAFF
TGTGCCTGGAGGCGGGCCAGGAACACTGAAGCTTTCTTT
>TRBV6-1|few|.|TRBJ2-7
CASSEDWRGGPYEQYF
TGTGCCAGCAGTGAAGATTGGAGGGGGGGGCCCTACGAGCAGTACTTC
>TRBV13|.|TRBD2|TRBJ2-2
CASSQTGTSGPGELFF
TGTGCCAGCAGTCAGACCGGGACTAGCGGCCCCGGGGAGCTGTTTTTT
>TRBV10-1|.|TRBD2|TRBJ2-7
CASSDFASGSYEQYF
TGCGCCAGCAGTGATTTTGCTAGCGGATCCTACGAGCAGTACTTC
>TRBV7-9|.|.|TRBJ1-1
CASSLDSPEAFF
TGTGCCAGCAGCCTAGATTCGCCTGAAGCTTTCTTT
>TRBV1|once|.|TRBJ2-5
CTSSGEQETQYF
TGCACCAGCAGCGGAGAGCAAGAGACCCAGTACTTC
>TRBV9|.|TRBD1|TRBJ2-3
CASSPTTGVDTQYF
TGTGCCAGCAGCCCTACGACAGGGGTAGATACGCAGTATTTT
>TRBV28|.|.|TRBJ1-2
CASTQISSVREGYTF
TGTGCCAGCACCCAAATCTCGTCAGTCAGGGAGGGCTACACCTTC
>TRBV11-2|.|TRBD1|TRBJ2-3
CASSLGGQIDRDF
TGTGCCAGCAGCTTAGGGGGACAGATCGACCGGGATTTT
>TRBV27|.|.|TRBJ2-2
CASSPPPASGTGELFF
TGTGCCAGCAGTCCCCCGCCGGCCTCGGGCACCGGGGAGCTGTTTTTT
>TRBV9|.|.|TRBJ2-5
CASSVVPSETQYF
TGTGCCAGCAGCGTAGTCCCTTCCGAGACCCAGTACTTC
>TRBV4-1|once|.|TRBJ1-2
CASSQTDGNYGYTF
TGCGCCAGCAGCCAGACTGACGGAAACTATGGCTACACCTTC